The present T cell receptor beta chain was sequenced within a study of CD8 T cells in ankylosing spondylitis. Points from the study as a whole: As reported, disease-linked clones showed significant enrichment in matched ankylosing spondylitis synovial fluid. It appeared that ankylosing spondylitis blood was characterized by a TCR beta motif of eight highly homologous variants.

Germline V gene sequence: CDR1 MNHEY, CDR2 SVGAGI. The CDR3 loop spans 13 amino acids. Trimming pared 0 bases from V and 9 bases from J, leaving 9 bases between. Libraries for TCR beta were made by quantitative 5'-RACE with molecular barcodes. Using its own MiXCR run on the 5' RACE reads, TCRdb lists one record per CDR3 protein. The top ten clones hold more than 15% of a sample with about 200,000 distinct CDR3 sequences, roughly 13% of them seen once. This clonotype was observed many times. Its specificity is unknown. This sequence originates from a male donor with ankylosing spondylitis or in good health (not recorded which). Material: blood, either unsorted or a sorted T cell fraction (not recorded which). This chain uses TRBV6-5 with TRBJ2-1, with TRBD1 as a possible D gene (5 bases). Here the CDR3 reads CASSYSRGSEQFF. CDR3 bases: TGTGCCAGCAGTTACTCTAGGGGAAGTGAGCAGTTCTTC.